This TCR beta chain was recorded in a study of CD4+ T cells in melanoma. Study results and caveats: Neoantigen-specific CD4+ T cells in melanoma reportedly had diverse differentiation states.

The sample holds a few counts of this clone. The antigen remains unidentified. The CDR3 runs 14 residues. Trimming cost V 5 bases and J 4 bases; bases outside gene matches: 7. Germline loops: CDR1 MNHNS, CDR2 SASEGT. Only in-frame clones appear in the TCRdb table, and some are missing; sequencing was by immunoSEQ multiplex PCR. The sample lists about 140,000 clones, 80% to 95% occurring once. This chain links TRBV6-1 with TRBJ2-7, with 8 positions matching TRBD1. The clonotype originates from a human donor with melanoma. CDR3 loop: CASSPPGGVYEQYF. The DNA of the CDR3 is TGTGCCAGCAGTCCGCCAGGGGGCGTATACGAGCAGTACTTC.